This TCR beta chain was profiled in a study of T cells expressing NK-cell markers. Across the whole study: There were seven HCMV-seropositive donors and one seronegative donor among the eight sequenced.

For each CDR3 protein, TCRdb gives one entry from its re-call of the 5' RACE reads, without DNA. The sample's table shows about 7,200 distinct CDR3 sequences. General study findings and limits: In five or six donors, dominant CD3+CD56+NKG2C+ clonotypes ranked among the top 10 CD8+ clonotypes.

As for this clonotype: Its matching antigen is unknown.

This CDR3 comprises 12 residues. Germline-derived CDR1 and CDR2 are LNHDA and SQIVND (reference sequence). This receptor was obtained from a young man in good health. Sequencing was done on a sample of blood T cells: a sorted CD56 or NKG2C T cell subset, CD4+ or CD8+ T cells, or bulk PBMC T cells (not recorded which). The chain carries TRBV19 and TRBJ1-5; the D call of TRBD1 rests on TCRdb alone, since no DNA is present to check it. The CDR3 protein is CASRGQRQPQHF.